The rows below give T cell receptor beta chains drawn from one sample of a study of tumour-infiltrating T cells in Burkitt lymphoma. Sequencing used immunoSEQ multiplex PCR; TCRdb keeps in-frame clones, though not all of them. The table shows approximately 14,000 clones, with 85% to 90% occurring only once. Sample: tumor tissue. The receptors come from a human donor with diffuse large B-cell lymphoma. Each CDR3 is given with its conserved first and last residue. The D gene is left open where the match is weak. Clone size, where shown, is once, few, many, or a class for clones that have expanded.

CDR3: CASSPGLGQDLLNTEAFF; DNA: TGTGCCAGCTCACCGGGACTGGGACAGGACCTGTTGAACACTGAAGCTTTCTTT; D: TRBD1; size: once; J: TRBJ1-1; V: TRBV18
CDR3: CASSSPQGVYSYEQYF; DNA: TGTGCCAGCAGCTCGCCACAGGGGGTTTACTCCTACGAGCAGTACTTC; D: TRBD1; size: once; J: TRBJ2-7; V: TRBV7-2
CDR3: CASTNAAGGPTDTQYF; DNA: TGTGCCAGCACCAACGCCGCAGGGGGCCCCACAGATACGCAGTATTTT; D: TRBD1; size: few; J: TRBJ2-3; V: TRBV7-3
CDR3: CASSSGRMGDTQYF; DNA: TGTGCCAGCAGTTCCGGGAGAATGGGAGATACGCAGTATTTT; D: -; size: -; J: TRBJ2-3; V: TRBV6-4
CDR3: CASSDGSNQPQHF; DNA: TGTGCCAGCAGTGATGGGAGCAATCAGCCCCAGCATTTT; D: -; size: -; J: TRBJ1-5; V: TRBV25-1
CDR3: CASSELGTGGDGYTF; DNA: TGTGCCAGCAGTGAATTAGGGACAGGGGGCGATGGCTACACCTTC; D: TRBD1; size: -; J: TRBJ1-2; V: TRBV6-1
CDR3: CASSLGGARETQYF; DNA: TGTGCCAGCAGCTTGGGGGGGGCTCGGGAGACCCAGTACTTC; D: -; size: -; J: TRBJ2-5; V: TRBV5-6
CDR3: CASSRSTGTNTEAFF; DNA: TGCGCCAGCAGCCGTTCAACAGGTACCAACACTGAAGCTTTCTTT; D: -; size: -; J: TRBJ1-1; V: TRBV5-1
CDR3: CASSISLNSPLHF; DNA: TGTGCCAGTAGTATCTCCCTTAATTCACCCCTCCACTTT; D: -; size: -; J: TRBJ1-6; V: TRBV19
CDR3: CASSHSAGLPNTGELFF; DNA: TGCGCCAGCAGTCATTCCGCAGGGCTCCCGAACACCGGGGAGCTGTTTTTT; D: -; size: once; J: TRBJ2-2; V: TRBV23-1
CDR3: CASSSTGTSGNYNEQFF; DNA: TGCGCCAGCAGCTCTACTGGGACTAGCGGGAACTACAATGAGCAGTTCTTC; D: TRBD2; size: -; J: TRBJ2-1; V: TRBV5-1
CDR3: CASGDSPAAAEAFF; DNA: TGCGCCAGCGGGGACAGCCCGGCGGCGGCTGAAGCTTTCTTT; D: TRBD1; size: few; J: TRBJ1-1; V: TRBV5-1
CDR3: CASSTGQVQETQYF; DNA: TGTGCCAGTAGTACCGGGCAGGTACAAGAGACCCAGTACTTC; D: -; size: -; J: TRBJ2-5; V: TRBV19
CDR3: CASSSLLQAYEQYF; DNA: TGTGCCAGCAGTTCCCTACTACAAGCCTACGAGCAGTACTTC; D: -; size: -; J: TRBJ2-7; V: TRBV6-1
CDR3: CASSRSAGYTF; DNA: TGTGCCAGCAGCCGGTCGGCGGGCTACACCTTC; D: -; size: -; J: TRBJ1-2; V: TRBV5-6
CDR3: CASSAGQGSYGYTF; DNA: TGTGCCAGCAGCGCCGGACAGGGATCCTATGGCTACACCTTC; D: TRBD1; size: -; J: TRBJ1-2; V: TRBV2
CDR3: CAIRDRVTYEQYF; DNA: TGTGCCATCAGAGACAGGGTAACCTACGAGCAGTACTTC; D: TRBD1; size: -; J: TRBJ2-7; V: TRBV10-3
CDR3: CASSFTGNNYGYTF; DNA: TGCGCCAGCAGCTTTACAGGGAATAACTATGGCTACACCTTC; D: -; size: -; J: TRBJ1-2; V: TRBV5-1
CDR3: CASSPALIGGYTF; DNA: TGTGCCAGCAGTCCGGCGCTCATCGGAGGCTACACCTTC; D: -; size: once; J: TRBJ1-2; V: TRBV2
CDR3: CASSLGTFQETQYF; DNA: TGTGCCAGCAGCTTGGGGACTTTCCAAGAGACCCAGTACTTC; D: -; size: -; J: TRBJ2-5; V: TRBV7-8
CDR3: CASRRLAGAKGYDSYEQYF; DNA: TGTGCCAGCAGGCGCCTGGCAGGGGCGAAAGGCTACGACTCCTACGAGCAGTACTTC; D: -; size: -; J: TRBJ2-7; V: TRBV27
CDR3: CASSWGGVGSNTGELFF; DNA: TGTGCCAGCAGCTGGGGGGGCGTGGGATCGAACACCGGGGAGCTGTTTTTT; D: -; size: -; J: TRBJ2-2; V: TRBV27
CDR3: CASSFGQGGVTGELFF; DNA: TGTGCCAGCAGCTTCGGGCAGGGGGGTGTAACCGGGGAGCTGTTTTTT; D: -; size: few; J: TRBJ2-2; V: TRBV7-6
CDR3: CASSLWASSGTETQYF; DNA: TGTGCCAGCAGCTTGTGGGCGTCTAGCGGGACGGAGACCCAGTACTTC; D: TRBD2; size: -; J: TRBJ2-5; V: TRBV5-8
CDR3: CASSPHGGPSTDTQYF; DNA: TGTGCCAGCAGCCCACACGGCGGGCCTAGCACAGATACGCAGTATTTT; D: -; size: -; J: TRBJ2-3; V: TRBV21-1
CDR3: CASSPNGGIEKLFF; DNA: TGTGCCAGCAGCCCTAACGGAGGGATCGAAAAACTGTTTTTT; D: -; size: -; J: TRBJ1-4; V: TRBV7-2
CDR3: CASSQAAGIDTEAFF; DNA: TGCGCCAGCAGCCAAGCTGCAGGGATAGACACTGAAGCTTTCTTT; D: -; size: -; J: TRBJ1-1; V: TRBV4-3
CDR3: CASSQSYRDIRAYEQYF; DNA: TGCGCCAGCAGTCAATCCTACAGGGATATTAGGGCCTACGAGCAGTACTTC; D: -; size: -; J: TRBJ2-7; V: TRBV23-1
CDR3: CASRGVRSNTEAFF; DNA: TGTGCCAGCAGGGGAGTTCGATCAAACACTGAAGCTTTCTTT; D: -; size: -; J: TRBJ1-1; V: TRBV7-9
CDR3: CASSLQGSGNTIYF; DNA: TGTGCCAGCAGCCTCCAGGGATCTGGAAACACCATATATTTT; D: -; size: -; J: TRBJ1-3; V: TRBV7-2
CDR3: CSVTDRGLYEQYF; DNA: TGCAGCGTGACGGACAGGGGGCTCTACGAGCAGTACTTC; D: TRBD1; size: -; J: TRBJ2-7; V: TRBV29-1
CDR3: CASSLGTEHEQYF; DNA: TGTGCCAGCAGTCTCGGGACAGAACACGAGCAGTACTTC; D: TRBD1; size: -; J: TRBJ2-7; V: TRBV27